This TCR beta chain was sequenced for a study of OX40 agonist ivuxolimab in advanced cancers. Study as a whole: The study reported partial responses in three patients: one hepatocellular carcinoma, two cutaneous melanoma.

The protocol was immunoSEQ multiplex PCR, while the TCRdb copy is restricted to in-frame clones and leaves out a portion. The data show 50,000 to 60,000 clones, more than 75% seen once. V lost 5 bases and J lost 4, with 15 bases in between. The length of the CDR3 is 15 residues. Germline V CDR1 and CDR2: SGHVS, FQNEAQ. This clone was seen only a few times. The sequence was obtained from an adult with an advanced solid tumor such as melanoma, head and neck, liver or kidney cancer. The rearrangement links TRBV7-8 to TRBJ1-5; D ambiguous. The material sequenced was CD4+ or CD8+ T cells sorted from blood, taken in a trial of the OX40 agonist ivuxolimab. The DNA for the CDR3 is TGTGCCAGCAGCCCGACGGGCGAGGGAAATCAGCCCCAGCATTTT. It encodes CASSPTGEGNQPQHF.